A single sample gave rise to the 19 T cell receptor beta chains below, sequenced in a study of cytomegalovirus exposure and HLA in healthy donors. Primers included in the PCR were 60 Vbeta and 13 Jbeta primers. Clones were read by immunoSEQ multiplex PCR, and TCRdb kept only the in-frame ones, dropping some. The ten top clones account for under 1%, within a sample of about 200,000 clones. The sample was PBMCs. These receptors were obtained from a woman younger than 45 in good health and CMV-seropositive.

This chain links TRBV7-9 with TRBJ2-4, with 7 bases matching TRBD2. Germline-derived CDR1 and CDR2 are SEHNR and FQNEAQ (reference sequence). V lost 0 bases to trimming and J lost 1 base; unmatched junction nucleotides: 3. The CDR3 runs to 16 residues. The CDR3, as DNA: TGTGCCAGCAGCTTAGCGGGGGGGGTTGCCAAAAACATTCAGTACTTC. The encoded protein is CASSLAGGVAKNIQYF.

The CDR3 DNA reads as TGCGCCAGCAGCCCATCGTCGGCCTACGAGCAGTACTTC. Its translation is CASSPSSAYEQYF. V gene TRBV5-1 combines with J gene TRBJ2-7; D call uncertain. The germline V gene encodes CDR1 SGHRS and CDR2 YFSETQ. With 4 bases removed from V and 2 bases from J, the gap between germline ends came to 10 bases. The CDR3 sequence is 13 residues long.

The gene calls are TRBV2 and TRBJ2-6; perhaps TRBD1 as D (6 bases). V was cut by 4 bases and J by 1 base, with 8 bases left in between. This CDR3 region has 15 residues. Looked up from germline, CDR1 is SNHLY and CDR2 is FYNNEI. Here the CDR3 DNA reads TGTGCCAGCAGTGTAACAGGGTCTGGGGCCAACGTCCTGACTTTC. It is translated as CASSVTGSGANVLTF. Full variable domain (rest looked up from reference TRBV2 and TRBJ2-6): EPEVTQTPSHQVTQMGQEVILRCVPISNHLYFYWYRQILGQKVEFLVSFYNNEISEKSEIFDDQFSVERPDGSNFTLKIRSTKLEDSAMYFCASSVTGSGANVLTFGAGSRLTVL.

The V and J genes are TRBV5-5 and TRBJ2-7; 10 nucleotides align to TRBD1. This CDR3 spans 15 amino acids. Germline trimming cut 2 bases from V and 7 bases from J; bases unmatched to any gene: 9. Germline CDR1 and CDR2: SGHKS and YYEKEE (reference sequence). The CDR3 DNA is TGTGCCAGCAGCTTCGCCCGACAGGGGGCATGGGAGCAGTACTTC. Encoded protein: CASSFARQGAWEQYF. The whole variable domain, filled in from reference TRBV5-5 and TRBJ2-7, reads DAGVTQSPTHLIKTRGQQVTLRCSPISGHKSVSWYQQVLGQGPQFIFQYYEKEERGRGNFPDRFSARQFPNYSSELNVNALLLGDSALYLCASSFARQGAWEQYFGPGTRLTVT.

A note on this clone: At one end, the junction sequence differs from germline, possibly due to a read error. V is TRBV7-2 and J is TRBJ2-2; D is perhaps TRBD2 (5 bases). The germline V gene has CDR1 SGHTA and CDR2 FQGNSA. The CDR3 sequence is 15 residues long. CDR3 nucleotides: TGTGCCAGCAGCTTACGTAGCGTGAACCCCGGGGAGCTGTTTTTT. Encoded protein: CASSLRSVNPGELFF.

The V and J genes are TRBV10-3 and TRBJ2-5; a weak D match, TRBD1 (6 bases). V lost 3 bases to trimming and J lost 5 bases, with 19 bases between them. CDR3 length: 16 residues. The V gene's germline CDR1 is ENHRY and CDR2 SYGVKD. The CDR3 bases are TGTGCCATCAGTGAACCAGGATCCTCGAGGGGGGAGACCCAGTACTTC. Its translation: CAISEPGSSRGETQYF.

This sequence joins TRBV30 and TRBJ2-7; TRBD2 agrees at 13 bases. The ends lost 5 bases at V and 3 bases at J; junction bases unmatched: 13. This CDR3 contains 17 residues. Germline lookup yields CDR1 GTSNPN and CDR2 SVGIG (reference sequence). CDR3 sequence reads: CAWGRGGLAGHLYEQYF. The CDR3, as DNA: TGTGCCTGGGGGAGGGGGGGACTAGCGGGGCATCTCTACGAGCAGTACTTC.

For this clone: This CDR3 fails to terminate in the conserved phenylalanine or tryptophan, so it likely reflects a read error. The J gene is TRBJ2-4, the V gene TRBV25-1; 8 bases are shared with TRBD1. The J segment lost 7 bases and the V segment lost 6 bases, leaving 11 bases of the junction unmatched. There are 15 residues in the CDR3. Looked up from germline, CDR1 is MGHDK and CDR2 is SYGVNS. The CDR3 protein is CASSRPTGVDNIQYL. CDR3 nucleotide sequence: TGTGCCAGCAGCAGACCGACAGGGGTGGACAACATTCAGTACCTC.

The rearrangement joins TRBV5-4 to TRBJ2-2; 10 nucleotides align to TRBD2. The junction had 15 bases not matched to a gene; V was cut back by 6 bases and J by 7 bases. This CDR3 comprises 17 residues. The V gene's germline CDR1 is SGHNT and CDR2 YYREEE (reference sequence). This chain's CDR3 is CASTASLAVAGGGELFF. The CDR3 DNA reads TGTGCCAGCACCGCCTCCTTAGCTGTAGCGGGGGGCGGGGAGCTGTTTTTT.

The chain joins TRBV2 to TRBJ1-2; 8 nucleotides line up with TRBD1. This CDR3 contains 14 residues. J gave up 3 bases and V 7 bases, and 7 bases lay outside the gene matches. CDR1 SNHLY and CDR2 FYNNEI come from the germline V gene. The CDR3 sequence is CASKLNRGDYGYTF. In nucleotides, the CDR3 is TGTGCCAGCAAACTAAACAGGGGGGACTATGGCTACACCTTC.

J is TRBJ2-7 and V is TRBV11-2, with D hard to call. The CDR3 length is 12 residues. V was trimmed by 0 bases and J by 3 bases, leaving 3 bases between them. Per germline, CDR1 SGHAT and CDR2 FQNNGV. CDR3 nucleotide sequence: TGTGCCAGCAGCTTAGACGGCTACGAGCAGTACTTC. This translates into CASSLDGYEQYF.

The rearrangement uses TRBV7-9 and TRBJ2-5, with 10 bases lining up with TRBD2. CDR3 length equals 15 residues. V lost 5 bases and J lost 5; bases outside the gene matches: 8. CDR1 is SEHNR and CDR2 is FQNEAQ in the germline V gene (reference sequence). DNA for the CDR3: TGTGCCAGCAGCAACCTAGCGGGGGTGCTGGAGACCCAGTACTTC. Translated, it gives CASSNLAGVLETQYF. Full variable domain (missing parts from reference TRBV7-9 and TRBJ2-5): DTGVSQNPRHKITKRGQNVTFRCDPISEHNRLYWYRQTLGQGPEFLTYFQNEAQLEKSRLLSDRFSAERPKGSFSTLEIQRTEQGDSAMYLCASSNLAGVLETQYFGPGTRLLVL.

This chain's CDR3 is CASSVSSGGYEQYF. Here the CDR3 DNA reads TGTGCCAGCAGCGTGAGTAGCGGGGGTTACGAGCAGTACTTC. The genes are TRBV9 and TRBJ2-7; TRBD2 aligns across 9 bases. V was pared by 2 bases and J by 4 bases, with 4 bases of the junction left unmatched. Germline lookup yields CDR1 SGDLS and CDR2 YYNGEE. The CDR3 runs to 14 residues. Variable domain in full (rest from reference TRBV9 and TRBJ2-7): DSGVTQTPKHLITATGQRVTLRCSPRSGDLSVYWYQQSLDQGLQFLIQYYNGEERAKGNILERFSAQQFPDLHSELNLSSLELGDSALYFCASSVSSGGYEQYFGPGTRLTVT.

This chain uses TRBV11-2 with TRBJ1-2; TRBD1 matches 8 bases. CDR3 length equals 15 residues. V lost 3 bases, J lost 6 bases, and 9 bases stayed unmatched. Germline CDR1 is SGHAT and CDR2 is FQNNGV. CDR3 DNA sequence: TGTGCCAGCAGCTTGGGCCAGGGGGCGTCAGATGGCTACACCTTC. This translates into CASSLGQGASDGYTF.

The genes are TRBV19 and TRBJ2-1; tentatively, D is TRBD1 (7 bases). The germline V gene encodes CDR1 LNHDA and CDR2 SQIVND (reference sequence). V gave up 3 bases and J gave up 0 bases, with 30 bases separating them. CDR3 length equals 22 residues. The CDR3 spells CASSIQTLGRTRGPSSYNEQFF. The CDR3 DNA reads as TGTGCCAGTAGTATTCAAACCCTCGGGAGAACAAGGGGGCCCAGCTCCTACAATGAGCAGTTCTTC. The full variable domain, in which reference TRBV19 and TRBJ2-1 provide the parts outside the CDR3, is DGGITQSPKYLFRKEGQNVTLSCEQNLNHDAMYWYRQDPGQGLRLIYYSQIVNDFQKGDIAEGYSVSREKKESFPLTVTSAQKNPTAFYLCASSIQTLGRTRGPSSYNEQFFGPGTRLTVL.

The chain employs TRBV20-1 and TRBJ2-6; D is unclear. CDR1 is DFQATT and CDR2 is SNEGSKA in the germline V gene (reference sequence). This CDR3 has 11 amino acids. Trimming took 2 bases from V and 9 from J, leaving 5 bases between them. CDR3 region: CSARKLNVLTF. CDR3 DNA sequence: TGCAGTGCTAGAAAACTCAACGTCCTGACTTTC.

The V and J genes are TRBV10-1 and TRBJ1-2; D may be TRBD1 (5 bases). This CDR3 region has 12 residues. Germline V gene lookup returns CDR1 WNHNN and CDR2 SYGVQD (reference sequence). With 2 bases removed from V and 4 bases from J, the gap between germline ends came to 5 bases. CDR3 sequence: CASSEDSYGYTF. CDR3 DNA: TGCGCCAGCAGTGAGGACAGCTATGGCTACACCTTC.

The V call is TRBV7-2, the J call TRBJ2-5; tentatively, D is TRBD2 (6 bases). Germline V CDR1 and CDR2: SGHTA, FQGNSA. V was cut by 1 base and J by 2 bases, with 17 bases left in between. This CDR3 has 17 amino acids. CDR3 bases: TGTGCCAGCAGCTTAGATCTACGGGGGTCAGAACAAGAGACCCAGTACTTC. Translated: CASSLDLRGSEQETQYF. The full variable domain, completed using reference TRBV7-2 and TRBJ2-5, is GAGVSQSPSNKVTEKGKDVELRCDPISGHTALYWYRQSLGQGLEFLIYFQGNSAPDKSGLPSDRFSAERTGGSVSTLTIQRTQQEDSAVYLCASSLDLRGSEQETQYFGPGTRLLVL.

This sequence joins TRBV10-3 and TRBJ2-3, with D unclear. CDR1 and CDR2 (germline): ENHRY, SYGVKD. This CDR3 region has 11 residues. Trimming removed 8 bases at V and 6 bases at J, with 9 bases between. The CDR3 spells CAIGLRDTQYF. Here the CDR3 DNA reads TGTGCCATCGGCCTGCGGGATACGCAGTATTTT.